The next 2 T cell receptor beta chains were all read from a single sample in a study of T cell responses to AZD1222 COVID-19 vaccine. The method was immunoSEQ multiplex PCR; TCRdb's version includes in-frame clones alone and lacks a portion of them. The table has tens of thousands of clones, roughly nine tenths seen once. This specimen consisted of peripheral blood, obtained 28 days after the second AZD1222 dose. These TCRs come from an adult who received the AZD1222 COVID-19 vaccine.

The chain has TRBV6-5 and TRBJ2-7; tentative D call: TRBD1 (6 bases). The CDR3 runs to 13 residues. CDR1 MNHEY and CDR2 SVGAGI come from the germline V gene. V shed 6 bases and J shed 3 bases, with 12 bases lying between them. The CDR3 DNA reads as TGTGCCAGCAGGAGACAGGCGCGCTACGAGCAGTACTTC. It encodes CASRRQARYEQYF.

CDR3 residues: CASSYTQQGFIEQFF. For the CDR3, the DNA is TGTGCCAGCAGTTACACCCAACAGGGGTTCATTGAGCAGTTCTTC. This chain uses TRBV6-2 or TRBV6-3 with TRBJ2-1, with 7 nucleotides matching TRBD1. CDR1 MNHEY and CDR2 SVGEGT come from the germline V gene. Trimming removed 2 bases from V and 9 bases from J; junction bases left unmatched: 10. The CDR3 loop spans 15 amino acids.